The present TCR beta chain was sequenced within a study of T-cell memory formation after mild COVID-19. Germline assignment: CDR1 MNHEY and CDR2 SMNVEV (reference sequence). V shed 4 bases and J shed 1 base, with 13 bases lying between them. The CDR3 is 15 residues long. One entry per CDR3 protein, called by TCRdb with MiXCR from the 5' RACE reads. The sample includes 250,000 to 350,000 distinct CDR3 sequences, approximately 16% of them seen just once. This clonotype was found a few times. The specimen was PBMCs or a T cell subset sorted from them (not recorded which). V is TRBV27 and J is TRBJ2-5; the D is unclear. The origin of this receptor is a man aged 18 to 29 who had mild COVID-19 (a few samples of this study predate the infection). Cell type and time point are not known. CDR3 DNA: TGTGCCAGCAGTTCCCCCGACTGGGGCCAAGAGACCCAGTACTTC. Translation: CASSSPDWGQETQYF.